These 17 T cell receptor beta chains share one sample of origin, sequenced in a study of T cell responses to AZD1222 COVID-19 vaccine. The table came from immunoSEQ multiplex PCR; TCRdb's copy has only in-frame clones and leaves some out. The sample has approximately 200,000 clones; about 94% are singletons. The sample was peripheral blood, taken 28 days after the second dose of the MenACWY control vaccine. The receptors stem from an adult who received the MenACWY meningococcal vaccine as a control.

This CDR3 reads CASKTANSPLHF. CDR3 coding DNA: TGTGCCAGTAAAACAGCTAATTCACCCCTCCACTTT. The rearrangement joins TRBV19 to TRBJ1-6; no reliable D call. This CDR3 comprises 12 residues. Germline values: CDR1 LNHDA, CDR2 SQIVND (reference sequence). V was cut by 7 bases and J by 6 bases, with 7 bases left in between.

The J gene is TRBJ1-3, the V gene TRBV30; 8 bases align to TRBD1. Germline assignment: CDR1 GTSNPN and CDR2 SVGIG (reference sequence). The J segment lost 2 bases and the V segment lost 2 bases, leaving 2 bases of the junction unmatched. CDR3 length equals 14 residues. The CDR3 DNA is TGTGCCTGGAGTCAGGGGGCTGCTGGAAACACCATATATTTT. It yields the protein CAWSQGAAGNTIYF.

The genes are TRBV11-2 and TRBJ2-7; D gene ambiguous. Germline CDR1 and CDR2: SGHAT and FQNNGV. This CDR3 is 14 amino acids long. Between the trimmed V and J ends, which lost 2 bases and 6 bases, there was a span of 14 bases. CDR3 in DNA: TGTGCCAGCAGCTTAATTAAGGGAATGGGCGAGCAGTACTTC. Protein: CASSLIKGMGEQYF.

V is TRBV4-1 and J is TRBJ2-7, with TRBD2 identical over 12 bases. The CDR3 is 16 amino acids. With V trimmed by 0 bases and J by 3 bases, 3 bases remained unmatched. The germline gives CDR1 MGHRA, CDR2 YSYEKL. The DNA of the CDR3 is TGCGCCAGCAGCCAAGACTCGACTAGCGGGGGCTACGAGCAGTACTTC. It translates to CASSQDSTSGGYEQYF.

The V gene is TRBV30, the J gene TRBJ1-2; D is unresolved. V was clipped by 5 bases and J by 6 bases, with 10 bases between them. The CDR3 is 11 amino acids. CDR1 and CDR2 from the germline V gene are GTSNPN and SVGIG (reference sequence). CDR3 residues: CAWPYGDGYTF. CDR3 DNA: TGTGCCTGGCCGTACGGGGATGGCTACACCTTC.

This sequence joins TRBV3-1 (or the pseudogene TRBV3-2) and TRBJ2-2; the match to TRBD2 covers 11 bases. Germline V gene sequence: CDR1 LGHDT, CDR2 YNNKEL (reference sequence). The CDR3 sequence is 16 residues long. After removal of 2 bases from V and 6 bases from J, the junction contained 5 bases not matched to a gene. This chain's CDR3 is CASSQRLAGWPGELFF. The DNA for the CDR3 is TGTGCCAGCAGCCAAAGACTAGCGGGGTGGCCCGGGGAGCTGTTTTTT.

This clone was seen just once. This chain connects TRBV5-6 to TRBJ2-3; possibly TRBD2 for D (5 bases). CDR3 length equals 14 residues. CDR1 SGHDT and CDR2 YYEEEE come from the germline V gene. V was pared by 0 bases and J by 7 bases, with 12 bases between. The CDR3 region is CASSLDLAHHTQYF. Here the CDR3 DNA reads TGTGCCAGCAGCTTGGATCTAGCCCATCATACGCAGTATTTT.

A single count supports this clone. This chain connects TRBV7-2 to TRBJ1-3, with a weak D call TRBD1 (5 bases). The V gene lost 4 bases and the J gene lost 1 base, with 14 bases spanning the gap. From germline, CDR1 is SGHTA and CDR2 FQGNSA. The CDR3 extends over 16 amino acids. This CDR3 reads CASSYWTGGSGNTIYF. CDR3 bases: TGTGCCAGCAGCTACTGGACCGGGGGATCTGGAAACACCATATATTTT.

V is TRBV29-1 and J is TRBJ2-3; D perhaps matches TRBD1 (5 bases). Trimming shortened V by 3 bases and J by 8 bases, and 15 bases separated the two germline ends. CDR1 is SQVTM and CDR2 is ANQGSEA in the germline V gene. The CDR3 is 13 amino acids. CDR3 DNA: TGCAGCGTTGAGGGGCTCTCGGTCGGTACGCAGTATTTT. This codes for CSVEGLSVGTQYF.

The chain joins TRBV7-9 to TRBJ1-3, with TRBD1 matching over 9 bases. The junction had 11 bases not matched to a gene; V was cut back by 4 bases and J by 4 bases. This CDR3 is built from 17 residues. From germline, CDR1 is SEHNR and CDR2 FQNEAQ (reference sequence). The CDR3 sequence is CASSSSGTGTAGNTIYF. In DNA form, the CDR3 reads TGTGCCAGCAGCTCATCCGGGACAGGGACAGCGGGAAACACCATATATTTT.

The chain couples TRBV28 to TRBJ1-5; D gene ambiguous. The V end was cut by 5 bases, the J end by 5 bases, with 4 bases between. Germline CDR1 reads MDHEN; CDR2 reads SYDVKM. The CDR3 spans 11 residues. CDR3 region: CASSPDQPQHF. The DNA of the CDR3 is TGTGCCAGCAGTCCAGATCAGCCCCAGCATTTT.

The chain links TRBV20-1 to TRBJ1-2; D gene uncertain. V was clipped by 7 bases and J by 6 bases, with 9 bases between them. This CDR3 comprises 10 residues. Germline V gene data show CDR1 as DFQATT and CDR2 as SNEGSKA (reference sequence). The CDR3 coding sequence is TGCAGTGGCCAGCAAAATGGCTACACCTTC. Its translation: CSGQQNGYTF.

The chain is built from TRBV13 and TRBJ1-1; 9 bases map to TRBD1. The CDR3 contains 16 residues. Per the germline V gene, CDR1 is PRHDT and CDR2 is FYEKMQ (reference sequence). With V trimmed by 5 bases and J by 1 base, 8 bases remained unmatched. CDR3 sequence reads: CASSKRTGDPNTEAFF. Here the CDR3 DNA reads TGTGCCAGCAGCAAGCGGACAGGGGACCCGAACACTGAAGCTTTCTTT.

The CDR3 reads CATSSDRGGNQPQHF. As DNA, the CDR3 is TGTGCCACCAGCAGTGACAGGGGAGGCAATCAGCCCCAGCATTTT. The rearrangement joins TRBV15 to TRBJ1-5; 8 positions agree with TRBD1. The germline V gene has CDR1 LNHNV and CDR2 YYDKDF (reference sequence). V was pared by 3 bases and J by 2 bases, with 3 bases of the junction left unmatched. The CDR3 loop spans 15 amino acids.

This chain uses TRBV3-1 (or the pseudogene TRBV3-2) with TRBJ2-7, with D uncertain. The CDR3 consists of 13 residues. CDR1 is LGHDT, CDR2 YNNKEL, per germline (reference sequence). Trimming took 2 bases from V and 2 from J, leaving 7 bases between them. CDR3 nucleotides: TGTGCCAGCAGCCAATCCAGTCCCTACGAGCAGTACTTC. This translates into CASSQSSPYEQYF.

V and J are TRBV2 and TRBJ1-1; the D is unclear. The germline CDR1 and CDR2 sequences are SNHLY and FYNNEI. The CDR3 contains 12 residues. V was pared by 7 bases and J by 7 bases, with 13 bases between. CDR3 sequence reads: CASIAANFEAFF. The CDR3 bases are TGTGCCAGCATCGCTGCCAACTTTGAAGCTTTCTTT.

The chain employs TRBV6-1 and TRBJ1-2; unclear D gene. Germline loops: CDR1 MNHNS, CDR2 SASEGT. The CDR3 extends over 14 amino acids. V lost 0 bases and J 4 bases, leaving 9 bases between the germline ends. The DNA for the CDR3 is TGTGCCAGCAGTGAAGCCGGGAGCGGCTATGGCTACACCTTC. As protein: CASSEAGSGYGYTF.